The 31 T cell receptor beta chains listed next were all sequenced from one sample in a study of regulatory T cells in long-lasting Graves disease. Combining iRepertoire HTBI primers with Arm-PCR of CDR3 regions, the authors built TCR beta libraries. In TCRdb, the multiplex PCR reads were re-called with MiXCR into one record per CDR3 protein. The sample lists 400,000 to 500,000 distinct CDR3 sequences; around 15% were seen once. Time point meaning: newly diagnosed GD, antithyroid drugs for less than 3 months. PBMC-derived RNA was used for the TCR library. These same records also appear under a second study, on T cells in Graves' hyperthyroidism and ophthalmopathy.

The sample in question was peripheral blood mononuclear cells (PBMCs), obtained at new diagnosis, from a patient treated with antithyroid drugs. The receptors derive from a woman between 18 and 30 years old with Graves disease.

This clonotype has a count of ten or more. The J gene is TRBJ2-7, the V gene TRBV30, with 8 bases fitting TRBD1. Germline CDR1 is GTSNPN and CDR2 is SVGIG (reference sequence). With 8 bases clipped from V and 0 bases from J, the junction kept 3 bases outside the gene matches. The CDR3 runs to 12 residues. CDR3 protein: CAQGANSYEQYF. CDR3 nucleotides: TGTGCCCAGGGGGCAAACTCCTACGAGCAGTACTTC.

This clonotype was counted ten times or more. CDR3 coding DNA: TGCAGCGGGATAGGCGGGAGGGCCGTAGATACGCAGTATTTT. It translates to CSGIGGRAVDTQYF. V is TRBV29-1 and J is TRBJ2-3; 9 positions match TRBD2. The CDR3 extends over 14 amino acids. V gave up 7 bases and J gave up 5 bases; unmatched junction bases: 10. Per the germline V gene, CDR1 is SQVTM and CDR2 is ANQGSEA.

The chain couples TRBV10-3 to TRBJ1-4; TRBD1 aligns across 8 bases. Germline lookup yields CDR1 ENHRY and CDR2 SYGVKD. V lost 10 bases and J lost 3; bases outside the gene matches: 7. CDR3 length: 14 amino acids. As DNA, the CDR3 is TGTGCCACCCAACCGGGACAGGCTAATGAAAAACTGTTTTTT. This gives the protein CATQPGQANEKLFF.

This clonotype was seen more than once but under ten times. This chain uses TRBV20-1 with TRBJ2-3; D is ambiguous. Between the trimmed V and J ends, which lost 0 bases and 0 bases, there was a span of 13 bases. CDR3 length: 16 residues. Germline CDR1 DFQATT, CDR2 SNEGSKA (reference sequence). DNA for the CDR3: TGCAGTGCTAGAGATTTCCAGCGAGGTAGCACAGATACGCAGTATTTT. It translates to CSARDFQRGSTDTQYF.

This chain links TRBV18 with TRBJ2-5, with D perhaps matching TRBD1 (5 bases). The CDR3 runs 14 residues. From germline, CDR1 is KGHSH and CDR2 LQKENI. The V end lost 3 bases, the J end lost 3 bases, and 11 bases lay between the germline ends. CDR3 sequence: CASSPVQGKETQYF. The DNA of the CDR3 is TGTGCCAGCTCACCCGTGCAGGGTAAAGAGACCCAGTACTTC.

The table lists this clonotype with many counts. The chain recombines TRBV2 with TRBJ2-4; a weak D match, TRBD1 (5 bases). From germline, CDR1 is SNHLY and CDR2 FYNNEI. With 1 base removed from V and 7 bases from J, the gap between germline ends came to 14 bases. The CDR3 loop spans 15 amino acids. Here the CDR3 reads CASSEDQTVGNIQYF. The CDR3 DNA follows: TGTGCCAGCAGTGAAGATCAGACAGTGGGGAACATTCAGTACTTC.

The chain combines TRBV18 with TRBJ2-7; D might be TRBD2 (5 bases). Per the germline V gene, CDR1 is KGHSH and CDR2 is LQKENI. Deletions cut 3 bases from V and 3 bases from J, with 9 bases between. CDR3 length: 13 residues. CDR3 loop: CASSPRELYEQYF. For the CDR3, the DNA is TGTGCCAGCTCACCCCGGGAACTCTACGAGCAGTACTTC.

This clonotype was found a few times. Compared with germline, one end of the junction differs, possibly owing to a read error. DNA of the CDR3: TGTGCCAGCAGTTACCCGGCAGGGTTTAGCTTCTCCTACGAGCAGTACTTC. This sequence encodes CASSYPAGFSFSYEQYF. V usage is TRBV10-3 and J usage is TRBJ2-7; TRBD1 is a possible D gene (5 bases). Germline CDR1 and CDR2: ENHRY and SYGVKD. The CDR3 has 17 amino acids.

Notes on this clonotype: One base separates it from a far larger clone, so it is likely a read error. The chain links TRBV11-2 to TRBJ2-4; 12 nucleotides align to TRBD2. The V segment lost 0 bases and the J segment 13 bases; nucleotides outside the gene matches: 13. Germline V lookup: CDR1 SGHAT, CDR2 FQNNGV. The CDR3 spans 17 residues. In nucleotides, the CDR3 is TGTGCCAGCAGCTTAGAGGCGCGGACTAGCGGGAACGATGAGCAGTACTTC. Translating it yields CASSLEARTSGNDEQYF.

This clonotype occurred many times. V is TRBV20-1 and J is TRBJ2-2; 8 bases line up with TRBD2. Unmatched junction bases numbered 1, after V lost 7 bases and J lost 0 bases. The CDR3 runs to 13 residues. Germline loops: CDR1 DFQATT, CDR2 SNEGSKA (reference sequence). The CDR3 bases are TGCAGTGTGACTAGCGCGAACACCGGGGAGCTGTTTTTT. It encodes CSVTSANTGELFF.

The count of this clonotype is one. A far larger clone is one base from this, pointing to a likely read error. The chain links TRBV28 to TRBJ2-3, with 7 bases that match TRBD1. The DNA matches TRBJ2-7 better at its end, which makes the J call doubtful. CDR3 length: 15 amino acids. Per germline, CDR1 MDHEN and CDR2 SYDVKM. CDR3 loop: CTSATPTGSAYEQYF. In DNA form, the CDR3 reads TGTACCAGCGCTACACCGACAGGGTCGGCCTACGAGCAGTACTTC.

This clonotype was detected many times. This rearrangement joins TRBV28 to TRBJ1-1; D is undetermined. There are 14 residues in the CDR3. V was cut by 3 bases and J by 0 bases, with 8 bases left in between. Germline V gene sequence: CDR1 MDHEN, CDR2 SYDVKM. CDR3 in DNA: TGTGCCAGCAGTTTTGCGGGGATGAACACTGAAGCTTTCTTT. Residues: CASSFAGMNTEAFF.

The chain employs TRBV6-1 and TRBJ2-2; D unclear. Trimming stripped 9 bases from V and 0 bases from J, with 14 bases between. Germline-derived CDR1 and CDR2 are MNHNS and SASEGT. This CDR3 is 15 amino acids long. CDR3 amino acids: CASKLGGTNTGELFF. The CDR3 DNA follows: TGTGCCAGTAAGTTAGGCGGAACGAACACCGGGGAGCTGTTTTTT.

This clonotype was seen a handful of times. The chain recombines TRBV11-2 with TRBJ2-2; weak D call: TRBD2 (5 bases). Trimming pared 0 bases from V and 7 bases from J, leaving 9 bases between. Per the germline V gene, CDR1 is SGHAT and CDR2 is FQNNGV. This CDR3 region has 14 residues. The CDR3 sequence: CASSLELGIGELFF. The CDR3, as DNA: TGTGCCAGCAGCTTAGAACTAGGAATCGGGGAGCTGTTTTTT. The complete variable domain, with remaining parts taken from reference TRBV11-2 and TRBJ2-2, reads EAGVAQSPRYKIIEKRQSVAFWCNPISGHATLYWYQQILGQGPKLLIQFQNNGVVDDSQLPKDRFSAERLKGVDSTLKIQPAKLEDSAVYLCASSLELGIGELFFGEGSRLTVL.

This clonotype was seen many times. The chain has TRBV7-9 and TRBJ1-1; D ambiguous. The CDR3 consists of 11 residues. Trimming left V 7 bases short and J 7 bases short, with 10 bases between. CDR1 SEHNR and CDR2 FQNEAQ come from the germline V gene (reference sequence). Here the CDR3 DNA reads TGTGCCAGCACCGAAATATATGAAGCTTTCTTT. This sequence encodes CASTEIYEAFF.

This clonotype was recorded at least ten times. The chain employs TRBV28 and TRBJ1-4; no reliable D call. V was cut by 2 bases and J by 6 bases, with 16 bases left in between. This CDR3 has 16 residues. CDR1 and CDR2 (germline): MDHEN, SYDVKM. CDR3: CASSLLGLGIDEKLFF. CDR3 in DNA: TGTGCCAGCAGTTTACTGGGTTTAGGTATCGATGAAAAACTGTTTTTT.

This clonotype was found many times. V usage is TRBV7-2 and J usage is TRBJ2-7, with D hard to call. The CDR3 has 15 amino acids. V was clipped by 1 base and J by 4 bases, with 14 bases between them. Germline loops: CDR1 SGHTA, CDR2 FQGNSA. The CDR3 coding sequence is TGTGCCAGCAGCTTAGTTGGGGTAATCGGTTACGAGCAGTACTTC. Translated: CASSLVGVIGYEQYF.

Note on this clonotype: A read error may explain this, as a much larger clone is one base away. The chain uses TRBV27 and TRBJ2-7; 7 bases line up with TRBD2. This CDR3 has 17 amino acids. V lost 8 bases to trimming and J lost 3 bases; unmatched junction nucleotides: 19. Germline V gene sequence: CDR1 MNHEY, CDR2 SMNVEV (reference sequence). DNA of the CDR3: TGTGCCAGCTCACCACCCCGGACTAGTCATCAAATCTACGAGCAGTACTTC. Its translation is CASSPPRTSHQIYEQYF.

This sequence joins TRBV5-1 and TRBJ2-1, with D unresolved. Germline values: CDR1 SGHRS, CDR2 YFSETQ. The CDR3 sequence is 14 residues long. Trimming pared 6 bases from V and 0 bases from J, leaving 10 bases between. This chain's CDR3 is CASMRLSSYNEQFF. The CDR3 nucleotides read TGCGCCAGCATGCGCTTATCCTCCTACAATGAGCAGTTCTTC.

This chain links TRBV3-1 with TRBJ2-5; 13 positions agree with TRBD2. This CDR3 is 17 amino acids long. CDR1 and CDR2 from the germline V gene are LGHDT and YNNKEL (reference sequence). Losses at the gene ends were 8 bases for V and 4 bases for J; bases not matched to a gene: 13. CDR3 bases: TGTGCCAGCGGGGGTAGGACTAGCGGGAGTAAGAGAGAGACCCAGTACTTC. Amino acid sequence: CASGGRTSGSKRETQYF.

The chain is built from TRBV20-1 and TRBJ2-7; 10 nucleotides match TRBD2. The CDR3 is 13 residues long. The J segment lost 2 bases and the V segment lost 6 bases, leaving 4 bases of the junction unmatched. CDR1 is DFQATT, CDR2 SNEGSKA, per germline (reference sequence). CDR3 DNA: TGCAGTGCAAAAGCGGGAGGGCCCTACGAGCAGTACTTC. Its protein product is CSAKAGGPYEQYF.

Ten or more counts support this clonotype. The chain carries TRBV6-1 and TRBJ1-1; no definite D call. In germline, CDR1 is MNHNS, CDR2 SASEGT. The CDR3 loop spans 12 amino acids. The V end lost 5 bases, the J end lost 5 bases, and 9 bases lay between the germline ends. CDR3 nucleotides: TGTGCCAGCAGTCTACCTCGGACTGAAGCTTTCTTT. Protein product: CASSLPRTEAFF.

This clonotype has at least ten counts. This rearrangement joins TRBV12-3 or TRBV12-4 to TRBJ1-5; TRBD1 agrees at 7 bases. The CDR3 covers 14 residues. Unmatched junction bases numbered 3, after V lost 3 bases and J lost 4 bases. CDR3 nucleotides: TGTGCCAGCAGTTTGACGGGACAGAATCAGCCCCAGCATTTT. It yields the protein CASSLTGQNQPQHF.

This sequence joins TRBV5-4 and TRBJ2-7; 14 bases match TRBD2. Germline V lookup: CDR1 SGHNT, CDR2 YYREEE (reference sequence). V shed 4 bases, J shed 4 bases, and the junction held 10 bases outside the gene matches. CDR3 length: 17 amino acids. The CDR3 reads CASSAGTSGSQLYEQYF. The CDR3 DNA follows: TGTGCCAGCAGCGCGGGGACTAGCGGGAGTCAGTTATACGAGCAGTACTTC.

This clonotype was counted many times. The chain has TRBV11-2 and TRBJ1-1; D is uncertain. The CDR3 contains 17 residues. Germline values: CDR1 SGHAT, CDR2 FQNNGV. The V and J ends lost 5 bases and 6 bases respectively, with 25 bases between them. CDR3 amino acids: CASSLRGVGGRLAEAFF. In DNA form, the CDR3 reads TGTGCCAGCAGCCTCCGTGGGGTCGGAGGTCGGTTGGCTGAAGCTTTCTTT.

There are a few counts of this clonotype. This could be a read error, since a much larger clone is one nucleotide away. This chain links TRBV27 with TRBJ2-3; TRBD1 is a possible D gene (6 bases). This CDR3 spans 14 amino acids. Germline CDR1 reads MNHEY; CDR2 reads SMNVEV (reference sequence). The CDR3: CASSPQGVGDTQCF. The CDR3 nucleotides read TGTGCCAGCAGTCCACAGGGTGTTGGAGATACGCAGTGTTTT.

This clonotype occurred many times. The V call is TRBV30, the J call TRBJ1-1; possible D gene TRBD1, 5 bases. Looked up from germline, CDR1 is GTSNPN and CDR2 is SVGIG (reference sequence). The CDR3 spans 12 residues. With 4 bases removed from V and 4 bases from J, the gap between germline ends came to 10 bases. The DNA for the CDR3 is TGTGCCTGGAAGCAGGGAGTCACTGAAGCTTTCTTT. It is translated as CAWKQGVTEAFF.

The chain carries TRBV4-3 and TRBJ1-2; the D is unclear. The CDR3 totals 14 residues. The germline V gene encodes CDR1 LGHNA and CDR2 YSLEER. V dropped 4 bases and J dropped 1 base, with 10 bases sitting between them. The CDR3: CASSPYTDNYGYTF. In nucleotides, the CDR3 is TGCGCCAGCAGCCCCTACACAGATAACTATGGCTACACCTTC.

In this sample, this clonotype turned up many times. This chain uses TRBV11-3 with TRBJ1-1; D remains unclear. The germline gives CDR1 SGHNT, CDR2 YENEEA. Trimming removed 4 bases from V and 4 bases from J, with 10 bases in between. CDR3 size: 13 residues. This CDR3 reads CASSYQVATEAFF. Here the CDR3 DNA reads TGTGCCAGCAGCTACCAGGTCGCCACTGAAGCTTTCTTT.

This clonotype was counted a few times. The CDR3 nucleotides are TGCGCCAGCAGCTTGGTAGGGTCGGCTTATGGCTACACCTTC. The encoded protein is CASSLVGSAYGYTF. V is TRBV5-1 and J is TRBJ1-2; the D is unclear. CDR3 size: 14 residues. V was clipped by 0 bases and J by 5 bases, with 11 bases between them. The germline V gene has CDR1 SGHRS and CDR2 YFSETQ.

Ten or more counts support this clonotype. The V and J genes are TRBV2 and TRBJ1-1; a weak D match, TRBD1 (6 bases). CDR1 and CDR2 from the germline V gene are SNHLY and FYNNEI. The CDR3 spans 14 residues. Trimming stripped 5 bases from V and 5 bases from J, with 15 bases between. The CDR3 DNA follows: TGTGCCAGCAGTCGGCGGGGGGCCGAAACTGAAGCTTTCTTT. It translates to CASSRRGAETEAFF.